Listed here are 16 T cell receptor beta chains from one sample, sequenced in a study of tissue T cells after allogeneic stem cell transplantation. The table came from immunoSEQ multiplex PCR; TCRdb's copy has only in-frame clones and leaves some out. The sample includes approximately 8,400 clones, roughly a third of them seen just once. Time point described: mouse harvest day 14 after allogeneic transplant. Each mouse received 10^7 T-cell-depleted marrow cells plus 10^6 splenic CD5+ T cells by tail vein. The source material was skin. The source of these receptors is a female BALB/c mouse given C57BL/6 T cells with graft-versus-host disease after an allogeneic hematopoietic cell transplant.

A word on this clone: Germline and genes here are mouse. Sequencing ends 1 residue short of the CDR3 end; the germline J gene provides the rest. This specimen includes other DNA sequences encoding the same CDR3. The J gene is TRBJ1-1, the V gene TRBV26; D is ambiguous. There are 11 residues in the CDR3. Germline-derived CDR1 and CDR2 are KGHPV and FQNQEV (reference sequence). Trimming shortened V by 6 bases and J by 1 base, and 3 bases separated the two germline ends. The CDR3 region is CASSRNTEVFF. The sequenced CDR3 bases are TGTGCCAGCAGCCGAAACACAGAAGTCTTC. The whole variable domain, filled in from reference TRBV26 and TRBJ1-1, reads NSKVIQTPRYLVKGQGQKAKMRCIPEKGHPVVFWYQQNKNNEFKFLINFQNQEVLQQIDMTEKRFSAECPSNSPCSLEIQSSEAGDSALYLCASSRNTEVFFGKGTRLTVV.

As concerns this clone: The gene names here belong to mouse. Read data end 1 residue before the CDR3 end; the end is taken from the germline J gene. This CDR3 is also generated by other DNA sequences in the sample. The rearrangement uses TRBV26 and TRBJ1-3; D unclear. Germline V gene sequence: CDR1 KGHPV, CDR2 FQNQEV (reference sequence). Trimming cost V 0 bases and J 0 bases, with 3 bases left between them. This CDR3 has 14 residues. The CDR3 spells CASSLSGSGNTLYF. The CDR3 bases that were read are TGTGCCAGCAGTCTGTCGGGTTCTGGAAATACGCTCTAT.

This clone has just a few counts. Gene names and germline match the mouse. The missing CDR3 end, 1 residue past where the read stops, is filled in from the germline J gene. The rearrangement links TRBV26 to TRBJ1-6; D may be TRBD1 (5 bases). TRBJ1-6 is identified as an open reading frame with a role that is uncertain. V gave up 4 bases and J gave up 2 bases, with 6 bases separating them. CDR1 KGHPV and CDR2 FQNQEV come from the germline V gene (reference sequence). CDR3 size: 14 residues. CDR3 DNA (partial): TGTGCCAGCAGTCAGGACACCTATAATTCGCCCCTCTAC. Its translation: CASSQDTYNSPLY. The whole CDR3 sequence reads CASSQDTYNSPLYF.

This clone qualifies as medium-sized. Genes and germline come from the mouse. CDR3 sequence: CASSQGTGVSNERLFF. The CDR3 DNA, read in part, is TGTGCCAGCAGCCAAGGGACAGGGGTTTCCAACGAAAGATTATTT. V usage is TRBV2 and J usage is TRBJ1-4; 9 nucleotides agree with TRBD1. The read finishes 1 residue shy of the CDR3 end, and the germline J gene is used to complete it. The CDR3 runs 16 residues. The germline gives CDR1 LGHNA, CDR2 YSYQKL. With V trimmed by 1 base and J by 0 bases, 0 bases remained unmatched.

With respect to this clone: Gene names denote mouse genes. The read stops 1 residue short of the end of the CDR3; the missing end is completed from the germline J gene. V is TRBV26 and J is TRBJ2-5; D may be TRBD1 (5 bases). Germline values: CDR1 KGHPV, CDR2 FQNQEV (reference sequence). The CDR3 covers 15 residues. The germline V and J ends were trimmed by 3 bases and 0 bases, with 10 bases remaining between them. CDR3 sequence reads: CASSLGRVNQDTQYF. CDR3 DNA, as far as it was read: TGTGCCAGCAGTCTCGGCAGGGTGAACCAAGACACCCAGTAC.

Points on this clone: The gene symbols are mouse symbols. The read terminates 1 residue ahead of where the CDR3 ends, so the germline J gene completes it. The chain links TRBV19 to TRBJ2-3, with 7 positions matching TRBD2. CDR1 FNHDT and CDR2 SITEND come from the germline V gene (reference sequence). The CDR3 loop spans 14 amino acids. V was clipped by 7 bases and J by 0 bases; unmatched bases: 5. The DNA read from the CDR3 is TGTGCCAGCGGGGGGGGGTCTAGTGCAGAAACGCTGTAT. Protein product: CASGGGSSAETLY. The full-length CDR3 reads as CASGGGSSAETLYF.

As regards this clone: The genes and germline here are from mouse. The CDR3 extends 1 residue past the end of the read, so its final part is completed from the germline J gene. The chain employs TRBV23 and TRBJ2-2; TRBD1 is the table's D call and was not checked against the DNA. Looked up from germline, CDR1 is KGHTA and CDR2 is FQNQQP. CDR3 length equals 13 residues. The DNA read from the CDR3 is TGCTCCAGCAGTCAGCAGTACACCGGGCAGCTCTAC. It codes for CSSSQQYTGQLY. The entire CDR3 protein reads CSSSQQYTGQLYF.

As regards this clone: Gene names follow the mouse nomenclature. The read ends 1 residue shy of where the CDR3 ends; the end is completed using the germline J gene. The chain combines TRBV16 with TRBJ1-4; 7 nucleotides match TRBD1. Germline CDR1 and CDR2: SGHSA and FRNQAP. The V and J ends lost 4 bases and 3 bases, in that order; junction bases with no gene match: 5. The CDR3 loop spans 15 amino acids. CDR3 sequence reads: CASSYRQGPNERLFF. The DNA read from the CDR3 is TGTGCAAGCAGCTATCGACAGGGACCCAACGAAAGATTATTT. The full variable domain, rest sourced from reference TRBV16 and TRBJ1-4, is NAGVIQTPRHKVTGKGQEATLWCEPISGHSAVFWYRQTIVQGLEFLTYFRNQAPIDDSGMPKERFSAQMPNQSHSTLKIQSTQPQDSAVYLCASSYRQGPNERLFFGHGTKLSVL.

This clone has a handful of counts. The listed genes are named as in mouse. The read gets to within 1 residue of the CDR3 end, and the germline J gene fills in the rest. The V gene is TRBV13-1, the J gene TRBJ2-7; TRBD1 matches at 7 bases. V trimming: 4 bases; J trimming: 3 bases; junction bases outside the gene matches: 1. CDR3 length: 12 residues. CDR1 is NSHNY, CDR2 SYGAGN, per germline. CDR3 residues: CASSRDSYEQYF. Incomplete CDR3 DNA: TGTGCCAGCAGTAGGGACAGCTATGAACAGTAC.

On this clone itself: Gene labels here are mouse ones. The read gets to within 1 residue of the CDR3 end, and the germline J gene fills in the rest. This CDR3 is also generated by other DNA sequences in the sample. The J gene is TRBJ1-1, the V gene TRBV26; D is unclear. The CDR3 has 13 residues. Germline V CDR1 and CDR2: KGHPV, FQNQEV (reference sequence). Trimming cost V 3 bases and J 0 bases, with 5 bases left between them. Here the CDR3 reads CASSLGTNTEVFF. The sequenced CDR3 bases are TGTGCCAGCAGTCTCGGGACAAACACAGAAGTCTTC.

This clone came up a few times. Genes and germline come from the mouse. Coverage ceases 1 residue before the CDR3 finishes, and the germline J gene fills in the end. The chain links TRBV3 to TRBJ1-3, with TRBD1 as a possible D gene (5 bases). The length of the CDR3 is 14 residues. V dropped 5 bases and J dropped 0 bases, with 8 bases sitting between them. CDR1 is SNHLY, CDR2 FYNGKV, per germline (reference sequence). This chain's CDR3 is CASSLQVSGNTLYF. Partial CDR3 DNA: TGTGCCAGCAGCCTACAGGTTTCTGGAAATACGCTCTAT.

With respect to this clone: The germline and genes are mouse ones. The CDR3 end lies 1 residue beyond the end of the read and is filled in from the germline J gene. The J gene is TRBJ2-7, the V gene TRBV13-3; TRBD2 aligns across 7 bases. Germline assignment: CDR1 NNHDY and CDR2 SYVADS. V was pared by 5 bases and J by 3 bases, with 2 bases of the junction left unmatched. The CDR3 contains 12 residues. The covered CDR3 bases are TGTGCCAGCAGGGGGGGGGTCTATGAACAGTAC. This encodes CASRGGVYEQY. The entire CDR3 sequence reads CASRGGVYEQYF.

As to this clone: Germline and genes here are mouse. The CDR3 goes on 1 residue after the read ends, and that part is filled in from the germline J gene. V gene TRBV3 combines with J gene TRBJ1-1; D might be TRBD1 (5 bases). This CDR3 region has 14 residues. Per the germline V gene, CDR1 is SNHLY and CDR2 is FYNGKV (reference sequence). With 0 bases removed from V and 1 base from J, the gap between germline ends came to 6 bases. The CDR3 spells CASSLAQGNTEVFF. Incomplete CDR3 DNA: TGTGCCAGCAGCTTAGCCCAGGGGAACACAGAAGTCTTC.

As concerns this clone: Gene names are mouse gene names. Read coverage stops 1 residue before the CDR3 terminus; the germline J gene supplies the remainder. This rearrangement joins TRBV19 to TRBJ2-7; possibly TRBD1 or TRBD2 for D (5 bases each). The germline CDR1 and CDR2 sequences are FNHDT and SITEND (reference sequence). There are 16 residues in the CDR3. The V and J ends lost 2 bases and 0 bases respectively, with 15 bases between them. This CDR3 reads CASSIRGTRSSYEQYF. The DNA read from the CDR3 is TGTGCCAGCAGTATTCGGGGGACGAGGAGCTCCTATGAACAGTAC. The full variable domain, in which reference TRBV19 and TRBJ2-7 provide the parts outside the CDR3, is GGIITQTPKFLIGQEGQKLTLKCQQNFNHDTMYWYRQDSGKGLRLIYYSITENDLQKGDLSEGYDASREKKSSFSLTVTSAQKNEMAVFLCASSIRGTRSSYEQYFGPGTRLTVL.

This clone has more than one count but fewer than ten. Genes here carry mouse names. The observed sequence ends 1 residue before the CDR3 terminus, with the missing tail filled in from the germline J gene. The chain recombines TRBV13-1 with TRBJ1-2, with D perhaps TRBD1 (5 bases). The CDR3 runs 14 residues. Germline V gene data show CDR1 as NSHNY and CDR2 as SYGAGN. Trimming left V 0 bases short and J 0 bases short, with 6 bases between. CDR3 residues: CASSDAGSNSDYTF. CDR3 DNA, as far as it was read: TGTGCCAGCAGTGATGCAGGGTCAAACTCCGACTACACC.

About this clone itself: Germline and genes: mouse. The sequence runs out 1 residue before the end of the CDR3; the remainder is reconstructed from the germline J gene. The chain combines TRBV13-2 with TRBJ2-4; 10 bases agree with TRBD2. The CDR3 is made up of 15 amino acids. J gave up 3 bases and V 3 bases, and 4 bases lay outside the gene matches. The germline CDR1 and CDR2 sequences are NNHNN and SYGAGS (reference sequence). The CDR3 loop is CASGGLWGGQNTLYF. The DNA read from the CDR3 is TGTGCCAGCGGTGGCCTCTGGGGGGGCCAAAACACCTTGTAC.